The clone carrying this T cell receptor (beta chain) was detected many times. This sample includes further DNA sequences coding for the same CDR3. TCRdb keeps only in-frame clones here, not all; method: immunoSEQ multiplex PCR. The table includes some 500,000 clones, about 74% detected once. V was shortened by 5 bases and J by 0 bases, with 9 bases between the two germline ends. CDR1 is SGHNT, CDR2 YENEEA, per germline. The CDR3 extends over 14 amino acids. These data belong to a study of shared clonotypes between healthy human individuals. This chain joins TRBV11-3 and TRBJ2-3, with D perhaps TRBD1 or TRBD2 (5 bases each). The sequencing sample was made of PBMCs. The clonotype originates from a woman aged 40 to 50 in good health. Some clones in this sample may be carry-over from other donors' samples. CDR3 loop: CASSQGGSTDTQYF. Here the CDR3 DNA reads TGTGCCAGCAGCCAGGGCGGGAGCACAGATACGCAGTATTTT.